A selection of T cell receptor beta chains follows, all from one sample in a study of T-cell reconstitution after alpha-beta-depleted transplantation in children. In TCRdb, the PCR reads were re-called with MiXCR into one record per CDR3 protein. The table lists about 300,000 distinct CDR3 sequences, over 9% of them singletons. Sequencing was performed on PBMCs, taken before TCRalphabeta/CD19-depleted stem cell transplant. These TCRs come from a boy under three years old with acute myeloid leukemia, due to receive a stem cell transplant. Both conserved end residues are part of each CDR3. A D gene is named only where the DNA matches it firmly. Clone size is given for some rows only: seen once, a few or many times, or a class if the clone is expanded.

TRBV14	few	TRBD1	TRBJ1-4	CASSQDFWTGRGEKLFF	TGTGCCAGCAGCCAAGATTTCTGGACAGGGCGAGGTGAAAAACTGTTTTTT
TRBV18	few	NA	TRBJ2-5	CASSFYSGEETQYF	TGTGCCAGCTCATTCTATAGCGGCGAAGAGACCCAGTACTTC
TRBV25-1	many	NA	TRBJ2-7	CASSGVSYEQYF	TGTGCCAGCAGTGGGGTATCCTACGAGCAGTACTTC
TRBV12-3/TRBV12-4	many	NA	TRBJ1-1	CASSPNARGRTEAFF	TGTGCCAGCAGTCCTAACGCCCGGGGAAGGACTGAAGCTTTCTTT
TRBV7-3	many	TRBD2	TRBJ2-2	CASSLTGLAGAPTGELFF	TGTGCCAGCAGCTTAACCGGGCTAGCGGGGGCGCCGACCGGGGAGCTGTTTTTT
TRBV29-1	NA	TRBD2	TRBJ2-1	CSVRRTSGSNEQFF	TGCAGCGTTCGGCGGACTAGCGGTTCGAATGAGCAGTTCTTC
TRBV5-1	many	TRBD2	TRBJ2-5	CASSSPGGPGQETQYF	TGCGCCAGCAGTTCCCCGGGGGGGCCGGGACAAGAGACCCAGTACTTC
TRBV18	many	NA	TRBJ2-7	CASSPPVPYEQYF	TGTGCCAGCTCACCACCAGTCCCCTACGAGCAGTACTTC
TRBV7-2	many	NA	TRBJ1-2	CASSLGGHNPCTF	TGTGCCAGCAGCTTAGGGGGCCACAATCCATGCACCTTC
TRBV5-5	many	NA	TRBJ1-3	CASSFGQPFSGNTIYF	TGTGCCAGCAGCTTTGGACAGCCCTTCTCTGGAAACACCATATATTTT
TRBV30	many	NA	TRBJ2-2	CAWKRQGRTGELFF	TGTGCCTGGAAGAGGCAGGGACGAACCGGGGAGCTGTTTTTT
TRBV7-2	NA	NA	TRBJ1-2	CASSLEASGARGYTF	TGTGCCAGCAGCTTAGAGGCCTCAGGGGCGCGGGGCTACACCTTC
TRBV5-1	NA	NA	TRBJ2-1	CASSPLGNHNEQFF	TGCGCCAGCAGCCCCTTAGGCAATCACAATGAGCAGTTCTTC
TRBV6-6	few	NA	TRBJ2-1	CASRKDSNNEQFF	TGTGCCAGCAGGAAGGACAGCAACAATGAGCAGTTCTTC
TRBV15	few	NA	TRBJ2-1	CATSSLSSGDNNNEQFF	TGTGCCACCAGCAGCCTCTCTTCGGGGGACAACAACAATGAGCAGTTCTTC
TRBV7-8	NA	TRBD1	TRBJ2-7	CASRPTPDRGYEQYF	TGTGCCAGCAGACCTACTCCGGACAGGGGCTACGAGCAGTACTTC
TRBV11-2	many	NA	TRBJ2-1	CASSLDTHNEQFF	TGTGCCAGCAGCTTAGATACCCACAATGAGCAGTTCTTC
TRBV7-3	NA	NA	TRBJ2-1	CASSLLRGAYNEQFF	TGTGCCAGCAGCCTCCTACGCGGGGCCTACAATGAGCAGTTCTTC
TRBV7-6	many	TRBD1	TRBJ2-2	CASSLGGGGTGELFF	TGTGCCAGCAGCTTAGGAGGGGGCGGCACCGGGGAGCTGTTTTTT
TRBV20-1	many	TRBD2	TRBJ2-3	CSASGGLAGTDTQYF	TGCAGTGCTAGCGGCGGACTAGCGGGCACAGATACGCAGTATTTT
TRBV20-1	many	NA	TRBJ1-2	CSATVQPLYGYTF	TGCAGTGCTACCGTACAGCCGCTCTATGGCTACACCTTC
TRBV7-2	NA	NA	TRBJ1-1	CASSLSIPMNTEAFF	TGTGCCAGCAGCTTATCGATACCTATGAACACTGAAGCTTTCTTT
TRBV28	many	TRBD1	TRBJ1-1	CASSSGQGETEAFF	TGTGCCAGCAGTTCCGGACAGGGGGAAACTGAAGCTTTCTTT
TRBV5-1	few	TRBD1	TRBJ2-7	CASSLGRQGRTHEQYF	TGCGCCAGCAGCTTGGGCCGACAGGGGAGGACCCACGAGCAGTACTTC
TRBV18	many	TRBD1	TRBJ2-5	CASSTGQATEEETQYF	TGTGCCAGCTCAACGGGACAGGCTACGGAGGAAGAGACCCAGTACTTC
TRBV9	many	TRBD2	TRBJ2-4	CASSHEGLAGGSNIQYF	TGTGCCAGCAGCCACGAGGGACTAGCGGGGGGTAGTAACATTCAGTACTTC
TRBV9	many	NA	TRBJ2-5	CASSVDQETQYF	TGTGCCAGCAGCGTAGACCAAGAGACCCAGTACTTC
TRBV7-2	NA	TRBD2	TRBJ2-3	CASSRLAGVGTDTQYF	TGTGCCAGCAGCCGACTAGCGGGAGTTGGCACAGATACGCAGTATTTT
TRBV18	many	TRBD2	TRBJ2-1	CASSPLAGANNLGEQFF	TGTGCCAGCTCACCACTAGCGGGAGCGAACAACCTGGGTGAGCAGTTCTTC
TRBV2	NA	NA	TRBJ2-7	CASSIHTTYEQYF	TGTGCCAGCAGTATACATACCACCTACGAGCAGTACTTC
TRBV7-9	many	TRBD1	TRBJ2-7	CASSAGQVGYEQYF	TGTGCCAGCAGCGCTGGACAGGTGGGCTACGAGCAGTACTTC
TRBV9	many	NA	TRBJ1-2	CASSLSPHRCYGYTF	TGTGCCAGCAGCCTTTCCCCCCACAGGTGCTATGGCTACACCTTC
TRBV6-1	NA	NA	TRBJ2-7	CASSANSGRQLEQYF	TGTGCCAGCAGCGCTAATTCGGGACGCCAGTTGGAGCAGTACTTC
TRBV5-1	many	NA	TRBJ2-2	CASSFASGPQNTGELFF	TGCGCCAGCAGCTTCGCCTCGGGACCCCAGAACACCGGGGAGCTGTTTTTT
TRBV20-1	few	NA	TRBJ1-5	CSARRDRGNSNQPQHF	TGCAGTGCTAGAAGAGATAGGGGGAATAGCAATCAGCCCCAGCATTTT
TRBV10-3	many	NA	TRBJ2-1	CAISESGSYNEQFF	TGTGCCATCAGTGAGTCAGGCTCCTACAATGAGCAGTTCTTC
TRBV29-1	NA	NA	TRBJ2-5	CSVEDQWGSQETQYF	TGCAGCGTTGAAGATCAATGGGGCAGCCAAGAGACCCAGTACTTC
TRBV12-3/TRBV12-4	NA	TRBD2	TRBJ2-5	CASSVRLAGRETQYF	TGTGCCAGCAGTGTCCGACTAGCGGGAAGAGAGACCCAGTACTTC
TRBV20-1	NA	NA	TRBJ2-1	CSARSQSPSYNEQFF	TGCAGTGCTAGATCTCAGAGTCCATCCTACAATGAGCAGTTCTTC
TRBV12-3/TRBV12-4	many	TRBD1	TRBJ2-5	CASSWGQGSKTQYF	TGTGCCAGCAGTTGGGGACAGGGATCAAAGACCCAGTACTTC
TRBV6-1	many	TRBD2	TRBJ2-1	CASRKAGASSYNEQFF	TGTGCCAGCAGGAAAGCGGGGGCCAGCTCCTACAATGAGCAGTTCTTC
TRBV11-2	many	NA	TRBJ2-2	CASSPWPGELFF	TGTGCCAGCAGCCCGTGGCCCGGGGAGCTGTTTTTT
TRBV18	NA	TRBD1	TRBJ1-4	CASSPRDRENEKLFF	TGTGCCAGCTCACCTAGGGACAGGGAGAATGAAAAACTGTTTTTT
TRBV5-6	many	NA	TRBJ2-1	CASKGYHYNEQFF	TGTGCCAGCAAGGGTTACCACTACAATGAGCAGTTCTTC
TRBV7-6	NA	TRBD1	TRBJ2-7	CASSPQTGGEYEQYF	TGTGCCAGCAGCCCTCAGACAGGGGGCGAGTACGAGCAGTACTTC
TRBV27	many	TRBD1	TRBJ2-1	CASSSSGTGAYNEQFF	TGTGCCAGCAGTTCCTCCGGGACAGGGGCTTACAATGAGCAGTTCTTC